Below, 18 T cell receptor beta chains from the same sample are listed, as sequenced in a study of spatial heterogeneity in lung cancer. Time point meaning: sample taken at primary tumor resection. The input material, whole RNA from tumor, nontumor lung or frozen PBMC, was sequenced unsorted. TCRdb fed the 5' RACE reads into MiXCR, producing one record per CDR3 protein. This sample carries more than 75,000 distinct CDR3 sequences, approximately 12% of them seen once, and the ten largest clones take 4.6%. Source: PBMCs, taken at surgery. The receptor set was obtained from a male donor with early-stage non-small cell lung cancer.

The CDR3 protein is CATSRRLDPRDVGEQFF. In DNA, the CDR3 is TGTGCCACCAGCAGGAGACTGGACCCTCGGGATGTCGGTGAGCAGTTCTTC. This rearrangement joins TRBV15 to TRBJ2-1; D perhaps matches TRBD2 (5 bases). The CDR3 is made up of 17 amino acids. Trimming shortened V by 3 bases and J by 9 bases, and 24 bases separated the two germline ends. Per the germline V gene, CDR1 is LNHNV and CDR2 is YYDKDF (reference sequence).

V usage is TRBV29-1 and J usage is TRBJ2-3; a possible D gene is TRBD1 (6 bases). The V end was cut by 6 bases, the J end by 1 base, with 11 bases between. CDR1 and CDR2 from the germline V gene are SQVTM and ANQGSEA. The CDR3 spans 13 residues. CDR3 loop: CSVAPGGTDTQYF. The CDR3 region has the DNA TGCAGCGTCGCCCCAGGGGGCACAGATACGCAGTATTTT.

In its sample, this clonotype was seen a few times. The rearrangement links TRBV5-1 to TRBJ2-3, with TRBD2 matching 10 bases. V shed 0 bases, J shed 4 bases, and the junction held 5 bases outside the gene matches. CDR3 size: 16 residues. Germline values: CDR1 SGHRS, CDR2 YFSETQ. In DNA form, the CDR3 reads TGCGCCAGCAGCTTGGTTAGCGGGAGGACCCCAGATACGCAGTATTTT. Translating it yields CASSLVSGRTPDTQYF. The entire variable domain, with the rest obtained from reference TRBV5-1 and TRBJ2-3, is as follows: KAGVTQTPRYLIKTRGQQVTLSCSPISGHRSVSWYQQTPGQGLQFLFEYFSETQRNKGNFPGRFSGRQFSNSRSEMNVSTLELGDSALYLCASSLVSGRTPDTQYFGPGTRLTVL.

V usage is TRBV4-1 and J usage is TRBJ2-2; 7 positions match TRBD2. V shed 4 bases and J 5 bases; nucleotides not matched to a gene: 13. Looked up from germline, CDR1 is MGHRA and CDR2 is YSYEKL. CDR3 length equals 17 residues. The CDR3 DNA reads as TGCGCCAGCAGCCTGCGGGCTAGCGGCGTTAGTACCGGGGAGCTGTTTTTT. Protein: CASSLRASGVSTGELFF.

In this sample, this clonotype turned up a few times. V usage is TRBV5-1 and J usage is TRBJ2-7; the match to TRBD2 covers 7 bases. The CDR3 consists of 13 residues. CDR1 is SGHRS and CDR2 is YFSETQ in the germline V gene. After removal of 4 bases from V and 6 bases from J, the junction contained 7 bases not matched to a gene. CDR3 nucleotides: TGCGCCAGCAGCCCCCCGTCTAGCGGCGAGCAGTACTTC. It specifies CASSPPSSGEQYF.

This clonotype has at least ten counts. The CDR3 nucleotides read TGTGCCAGCAGCACCCAAACAGCTTATTATTACAATGAGCAGTTCTTC. This encodes CASSTQTAYYYNEQFF. The V call is TRBV12-3 or TRBV12-4, the J call TRBJ2-1; D remains ambiguous. V gave up 6 bases and J gave up 4 bases, with 19 bases separating them. This CDR3 spans 16 amino acids.

This clonotype was counted between two and nine times. The rearrangement uses TRBV2 and TRBJ2-5; possibly TRBD1 for D (5 bases). The CDR3 loop spans 14 amino acids. Per germline, CDR1 SNHLY and CDR2 FYNNEI. V lost 6 bases and J 2 bases, leaving 13 bases between the germline ends. The CDR3: CASRSDRFQETQYF. The CDR3 coding sequence is TGTGCCAGCAGGTCCGACAGATTTCAAGAGACCCAGTACTTC.

This clonotype has at least ten counts. The chain couples TRBV29-1 to TRBJ1-1, with D hard to call. The CDR3 length is 13 residues. Trimming stripped 2 bases from V and 0 bases from J, with 7 bases between. Germline V CDR1 and CDR2: SQVTM, ANQGSEA. In DNA, the CDR3 is TGCAGCGTTGAAAATACCATGAACACTGAAGCTTTCTTT. Protein product: CSVENTMNTEAFF.

This clonotype was observed a handful of times. This chain uses TRBV10-1 with TRBJ2-3; TRBD2 agrees at 7 bases. This CDR3 has 14 amino acids. V was pared by 10 bases and J by 5 bases, with 12 bases of the junction left unmatched. From germline, CDR1 is WNHNN and CDR2 SYGVQD (reference sequence). The CDR3, as DNA: TGCGCCACCTCCTTATCGGGAGGTGAAGATACGCAGTATTTT. Protein product: CATSLSGGEDTQYF.

V and J are TRBV29-1 and TRBJ2-1; D is possibly TRBD1 (5 bases). Germline loops: CDR1 SQVTM, CDR2 ANQGSEA. The V gene lost 3 bases and the J gene lost 7 bases, with 13 bases spanning the gap. The CDR3 spans 13 residues. The CDR3 DNA is TGCAGCGTTGAGAATCTAAGGGGAAATGAGCAGTTCTTC. This codes for CSVENLRGNEQFF.

This clonotype was seen a handful of times. The genes are TRBV30 and TRBJ2-7; 9 nucleotides line up with TRBD1. The germline V gene has CDR1 GTSNPN and CDR2 SVGIG (reference sequence). Germline trimming cut 4 bases from V and 6 bases from J; bases unmatched to any gene: 16. The CDR3 is 16 residues long. In DNA form, the CDR3 reads TGTGCCTGGAAGGGAGATGGAGGGACAGGGATAGGCGAGCAGTACTTC. This translates into CAWKGDGGTGIGEQYF.

This clonotype has at least ten counts. The V gene is TRBV7-2, the J gene TRBJ2-7; 8 positions match TRBD2. After removal of 6 bases from V and 2 bases from J, the junction contained 6 bases not matched to a gene. Germline V gene data show CDR1 as SGHTA and CDR2 as FQGNSA. There are 14 residues in the CDR3. In DNA form, the CDR3 reads TGTGCCAGCAGTACGACTAGCGTTACCTACGAGCAGTACTTC. Protein sequence: CASSTTSVTYEQYF.

The V gene is TRBV13, the J gene TRBJ2-1; TRBD2 agrees at 8 bases. The CDR3 covers 15 residues. V dropped 0 bases and J dropped 6; count of bases not matched to a gene: 4. Germline CDR1 and CDR2: PRHDT and FYEKMQ (reference sequence). This chain's CDR3 is CASSLGRGLGNEQFF. Here the CDR3 DNA reads TGTGCCAGCAGCTTAGGCCGGGGACTAGGCAATGAGCAGTTCTTC.

V is TRBV20-1 and J is TRBJ1-2, with 7 bases identical to TRBD1. The CDR3 has 15 amino acids. Looked up from germline, CDR1 is DFQATT and CDR2 is SNEGSKA (reference sequence). Germline trimming cut 5 bases from V and 0 bases from J; bases unmatched to any gene: 9. CDR3 sequence reads: CSAPISTGANYGYTF. CDR3 DNA sequence: TGCAGTGCTCCGATTTCCACAGGGGCTAACTATGGCTACACCTTC.

This clonotype was recorded many times. The V call is TRBV20-1, the J call TRBJ1-1; D is perhaps TRBD1 (6 bases). There are 13 residues in the CDR3. Germline V lookup: CDR1 DFQATT, CDR2 SNEGSKA (reference sequence). V was cut by 1 base and J by 4 bases, with 10 bases left in between. The CDR3 DNA reads TGCAGTGCTAGAGTGGGCAGGGGCACTGAAGCTTTCTTT. The encoded protein is CSARVGRGTEAFF.

V usage is TRBV19 and J usage is TRBJ2-1; 9 bases line up with TRBD2. V shed 3 bases, J shed 8 bases, and the junction held 5 bases outside the gene matches. Germline V gene sequence: CDR1 LNHDA, CDR2 SQIVND (reference sequence). This CDR3 is 14 amino acids long. The CDR3 DNA is TGTGCCAGTAGTATTAGCGGGAGTAGCTATGAGCAGTTCTTC. Translated: CASSISGSSYEQFF.

The rearrangement links TRBV6-2 or TRBV6-3 to TRBJ1-6, with a tentative D call TRBD1 (6 bases). The CDR3 totals 16 residues. Germline CDR1 MNHEY, CDR2 SVGEGT. V lost 6 bases and J 7 bases, leaving 19 bases between the germline ends. The CDR3 is CASRSWTANLNSPLHF. The CDR3 DNA reads TGTGCCAGCAGATCATGGACAGCAAACCTAAATTCACCCCTCCACTTT.

The V call is TRBV20-1, the J call TRBJ2-3; D not certain. The CDR3 spans 14 residues. The germline CDR1 and CDR2 sequences are DFQATT and SNEGSKA (reference sequence). V was trimmed by 1 base and J by 5 bases, leaving 13 bases between them. The CDR3 coding sequence is TGCAGTGCTAGAGTAAGGCCGCCGGAAGATACGCAGTATTTT. Its translation is CSARVRPPEDTQYF.